Shown below are 20 T cell receptor beta chains from a single sample sequenced in a study of OX40 agonist ivuxolimab in advanced cancers. Here immunoSEQ multiplex PCR was the method, and the copy in TCRdb shows in-frame clones only, minus some. Of 75,000 to 90,000 clones in the sample, approximately 88% were seen once. Sequencing used CD4+ or CD8+ T cells sorted from blood, obtained in a trial of the OX40 agonist ivuxolimab. Source of these receptors: an adult with an advanced solid tumor such as melanoma, head and neck, liver or kidney cancer.

This clone has just a few counts. The V and J genes are TRBV2 and TRBJ2-7; no reliable D call. Germline loops: CDR1 SNHLY, CDR2 FYNNEI. V lost 2 bases, J lost 1 base, and 12 bases lay in between. This CDR3 comprises 15 residues. The CDR3 is CASSERLLGSYEQYF. The CDR3 nucleotides are TGTGCCAGCAGTGAAAGGCTCCTTGGGTCCTACGAGCAGTACTTC.

The gene calls are TRBV6-5 and TRBJ1-5; tentatively, D is TRBD1 (6 bases). Deletions cut 3 bases from V and 5 bases from J, with 14 bases between. CDR1 and CDR2 from the germline V gene are MNHEY and SVGAGI. The CDR3 has 15 residues. The CDR3 region is CASSYSGAPDQPQHF. CDR3 in DNA: TGTGCCAGCAGTTATTCGGGGGCACCCGATCAGCCCCAGCATTTT.

The chain carries TRBV10-2 and TRBJ1-5; D is unresolved. The CDR3 extends over 15 amino acids. Trimming shortened V by 3 bases and J by 9 bases, and 18 bases separated the two germline ends. Germline CDR1 is WSHSY and CDR2 is SAAADI. The CDR3 loop is CASSDAYRSLGPQHF. In DNA form, the CDR3 reads TGCGCCAGCAGTGATGCGTATCGTTCCCTCGGGCCCCAGCATTTT.

The rearrangement links TRBV4-1 to TRBJ1-1; possible D gene TRBD1, 6 bases. The CDR3 is 15 amino acids. Trimming stripped 1 base from V and 5 bases from J, with 14 bases between. Per germline, CDR1 MGHRA and CDR2 YSYEKL. The chain's CDR3 is CASSQGKGVGTEAFF. CDR3 sequence (DNA): TGCGCCAGCAGCCAAGGGAAGGGGGTAGGGACTGAAGCTTTCTTT.

The chain joins TRBV28 to TRBJ2-7, with D maybe TRBD2 (5 bases). This CDR3 region has 13 residues. Germline loops: CDR1 MDHEN, CDR2 SYDVKM. V lost 5 bases and J 3 bases, leaving 11 bases between the germline ends. The DNA for the CDR3 is TGTGCCAGCAGTACCTTCCGGGGCTACGAGCAGTACTTC. Its translation: CASSTFRGYEQYF.

The rearrangement uses TRBV5-5 and TRBJ2-7; the match to TRBD1 covers 7 bases. Looked up from germline, CDR1 is SGHKS and CDR2 is YYEKEE (reference sequence). The CDR3 contains 14 residues. Trimming cost V 1 base and J 2 bases; bases outside gene matches: 3. This CDR3 reads CASSLWTGPYEQYF. The CDR3, as DNA: TGTGCCAGCAGCTTGTGGACAGGACCCTACGAGCAGTACTTC.

This chain connects TRBV11-2 to TRBJ2-7, with TRBD1 matching over 7 bases. Germline V CDR1 and CDR2: SGHAT, FQNNGV. The CDR3 loop spans 14 amino acids. J lost 2 bases, V lost 4 bases, and 5 bases had no gene match. The CDR3 DNA follows: TGTGCCAGCAGCTCCTACACAGGGGCCTACGAGCAGTACTTC. Its translation is CASSSYTGAYEQYF. Together with reference TRBV11-2 and TRBJ2-7, the CDR3 gives the full variable domain: EAGVAQSPRYKIIEKRQSVAFWCNPISGHATLYWYQQILGQGPKLLIQFQNNGVVDDSQLPKDRFSAERLKGVDSTLKIQPAKLEDSAVYLCASSSYTGAYEQYFGPGTRLTVT.

The chain combines TRBV4-2 with TRBJ2-7; TRBD1 is a possible D gene (5 bases). Per germline, CDR1 LGHNA and CDR2 YNFKEQ. The V end was cut by 1 base, the J end by 2 bases, with 15 bases between. The CDR3 consists of 16 residues. The CDR3 region has the DNA TGTGCCAGCAGCCAAGTGGGGCAAAAGGGCACCTACGAGCAGTACTTC. The encoded protein is CASSQVGQKGTYEQYF.

This CDR3 is CASSIGQGTNVLTF. CDR3 nucleotides: TGTGCCAGCAGTATAGGACAGGGCACCAACGTCCTGACTTTC. The chain uses TRBV11-2 and TRBJ2-6; 8 bases map to TRBD1. This CDR3 contains 14 residues. V lost 6 bases, J lost 8 bases, and 6 bases stayed unmatched. The germline gives CDR1 SGHAT, CDR2 FQNNGV.

This sequence joins TRBV20-1 and TRBJ2-7; weak D call: TRBD2 (5 bases). V lost 6 bases, J lost 1 base, and 7 bases lay in between. Germline values: CDR1 DFQATT, CDR2 SNEGSKA (reference sequence). The CDR3 has 11 residues. CDR3 sequence reads: CSAKRSYEQYF. The CDR3, as DNA: TGCAGTGCGAAGCGGTCCTACGAGCAGTACTTC.

The chain employs TRBV7-7 and TRBJ2-1; D is possibly TRBD1 or TRBD2 (6 bases each). This CDR3 has 13 amino acids. CDR1 is SSHAT, CDR2 FNYEAQ, per germline (reference sequence). The CDR3 DNA reads TGTGCTAGCGGCCCTCCGGGGGCGAGTGAGCAGTTCTTC. Residues: CASGPPGASEQFF.

CDR3 residues: CASRATGYNEQFF. DNA of the CDR3: TGTGCCAGCAGGGCTACAGGCTACAATGAGCAGTTCTTC. The rearrangement joins TRBV28 to TRBJ2-1, with a tentative D call TRBD1 (5 bases). CDR1 is MDHEN, CDR2 SYDVKM, per germline. The CDR3 is 13 amino acids. V was cut by 6 bases and J by 3 bases, with 9 bases left in between.

The rearrangement links TRBV5-1 to TRBJ1-2; 10 positions match TRBD1. V lost 4 bases to trimming and J lost 4 bases; unmatched junction nucleotides: 7. CDR1 is SGHRS and CDR2 is YFSETQ in the germline V gene. The CDR3 covers 15 residues. The CDR3 reads CASSLGGTGAYGYTF. CDR3 coding DNA: TGCGCCAGCAGCCTGGGCGGGACAGGGGCCTATGGCTACACCTTC.

The chain has TRBV6-1 and TRBJ2-7; TRBD2 matches 7 bases. The CDR3 runs to 13 residues. V lost 10 bases and J lost 2; bases outside the gene matches: 8. Germline V gene data show CDR1 as MNHNS and CDR2 as SASEGT. The CDR3 DNA reads TGTGCCACCCTGGGAGGGCTGACCTACGAGCAGTACTTC. It translates to CATLGGLTYEQYF.

The chain couples TRBV6-5 to TRBJ1-5; 7 bases are shared with TRBD1. Germline trimming cut 5 bases from V and 7 bases from J; bases unmatched to any gene: 8. Germline-derived CDR1 and CDR2 are MNHEY and SVGAGI. CDR3 length: 14 residues. In nucleotides, the CDR3 is TGTGCCAGCAGTCGACGACAGGGACAACAGCCCCAGCATTTT. It codes for CASSRRQGQQPQHF.

The chain couples TRBV27 to TRBJ1-1; D gene ambiguous. Germline values: CDR1 MNHEY, CDR2 SMNVEV (reference sequence). V lost 6 bases and J 3 bases, leaving 14 bases between the germline ends. The CDR3 runs 14 residues. CDR3 sequence: CASSLFGEDTEAFF. The CDR3 nucleotides read TGTGCCAGCAGCTTGTTTGGTGAGGACACTGAAGCTTTCTTT.

The V and J genes are TRBV10-3 and TRBJ1-2; 7 bases match TRBD1. CDR1 and CDR2 (germline): ENHRY, SYGVKD. V dropped 3 bases and J dropped 1; count of bases not matched to a gene: 5. This CDR3 has 15 residues. CDR3 sequence reads: CAISDSTGRNYGYTF. Here the CDR3 DNA reads TGTGCCATCAGTGATTCGACAGGGCGTAACTATGGCTACACCTTC.

About this clone: This sample also contains other DNA sequences that code for the same CDR3. V gene TRBV15 combines with J gene TRBJ2-7, with a possible D match to TRBD1 (6 bases). CDR1 and CDR2 from the germline V gene are LNHNV and YYDKDF (reference sequence). The CDR3 is made up of 13 amino acids. Trimming stripped 0 bases from V and 4 bases from J, with 7 bases between. The CDR3 region is CATSRDRGYEQYF. CDR3 coding DNA: TGTGCCACCAGCAGAGATAGGGGGTACGAGCAGTACTTC.

The gene calls are TRBV2 and TRBJ2-3; the D gene is possibly TRBD1 (6 bases). From germline, CDR1 is SNHLY and CDR2 FYNNEI. CDR3 length: 14 residues. Trimming shortened V by 6 bases and J by 0 bases, and 10 bases separated the two germline ends. CDR3 protein: CASSLDRSTDTQYF. CDR3 sequence (DNA): TGTGCCAGCAGCCTCGACAGGAGCACAGATACGCAGTATTTT.

This chain uses TRBV9 with TRBJ2-3; 7 bases agree with TRBD1. This CDR3 has 16 residues. Germline assignment: CDR1 SGDLS and CDR2 YYNGEE. Germline trimming cut 0 bases from V and 3 bases from J; bases unmatched to any gene: 7. CDR3 residues: CASSVATGDETDTQYF. CDR3 nucleotide sequence: TGTGCCAGCAGCGTAGCTACAGGGGACGAAACAGATACGCAGTATTTT.